This TCR beta chain appears in the sequencing data of a study of Tregs in tolerant kidney transplant recipients. Between the trimmed V and J ends, which lost 4 bases and 3 bases, there was a span of 15 bases. CDR1 SGHNT and CDR2 YYREEE come from the germline V gene (reference sequence). The CDR3 extends over 15 amino acids. Data came from immunoSEQ multiplex PCR; TCRdb stores just in-frame clones and leaves some out. The sample has tens of thousands of clones; more than 70% are singletons. Turning to this clone: Its target is not known.

Recipients received nonmyeloablative bone marrow transplants from related graft donors, with transient mixed chimerism. Unstimulated Tregs (CD4+CD25+CD127-) and CD4+CD25- non-Tregs were sorted from PBMCs. Study outcomes and limitations: In tolerant patients, donor-specific Tregs outgrew total Tregs, suggesting antigen-driven expansion. Some patients' samples used different primers over time, so nucleotide sequences weren't comparable. Activated donor B cell expansion appeared to reveal the most relevant donor-specific TCRbeta repertoire.

Sequenced here: CD4+ T cells from blood (PBMCs), sampled 6 months after the transplant. This clonotype was obtained from a human patient who received a combined kidney and bone marrow transplant. Some T cells may be supplied by the graft donor. J is TRBJ2-3 and V is TRBV5-4; a weak D match, TRBD2 (6 bases). The CDR3 coding sequence is TGTGCCAGCAGCCGCTGGGCGGAGGGGACAGATACGCAGTATTTT. Translated: CASSRWAEGTDTQYF.